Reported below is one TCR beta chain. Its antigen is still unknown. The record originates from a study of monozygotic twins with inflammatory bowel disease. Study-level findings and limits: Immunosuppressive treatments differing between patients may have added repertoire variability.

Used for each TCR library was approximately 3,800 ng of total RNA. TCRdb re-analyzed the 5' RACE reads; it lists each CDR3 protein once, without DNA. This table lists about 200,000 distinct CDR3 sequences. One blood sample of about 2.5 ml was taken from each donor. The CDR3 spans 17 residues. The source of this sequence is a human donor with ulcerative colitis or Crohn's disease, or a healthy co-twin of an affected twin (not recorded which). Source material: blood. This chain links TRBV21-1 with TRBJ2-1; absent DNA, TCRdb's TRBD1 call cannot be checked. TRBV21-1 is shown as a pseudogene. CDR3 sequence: CASSKVFQGATYNEQFF.